This T cell receptor (beta chain) was captured by sequencing in a study of blood T cell repertoires in COVID-19. The CDR3 has 16 residues. Germline V gene sequence: CDR1 SGHDT, CDR2 YYEEEE. J was trimmed by 8 bases and V by 4 bases; bases with no gene match: 15. Assay used: immunoSEQ multiplex PCR; TCRdb lists only in-frame clones, some missing. The sample includes tens of thousands of clones, 88% of them seen just once. The rearrangement uses TRBV5-6 and TRBJ1-1; TRBD1 matches 9 bases. This TCR came from a woman aged 70-85 years with active COVID-19. The sample taken for sequencing was peripheral blood. CDR3 residues: CASSPGTGLAVLEAFF. The CDR3 coding sequence is TGTGCCAGCAGCCCCGGGACAGGGCTGGCTGTACTCGAAGCTTTCTTT.